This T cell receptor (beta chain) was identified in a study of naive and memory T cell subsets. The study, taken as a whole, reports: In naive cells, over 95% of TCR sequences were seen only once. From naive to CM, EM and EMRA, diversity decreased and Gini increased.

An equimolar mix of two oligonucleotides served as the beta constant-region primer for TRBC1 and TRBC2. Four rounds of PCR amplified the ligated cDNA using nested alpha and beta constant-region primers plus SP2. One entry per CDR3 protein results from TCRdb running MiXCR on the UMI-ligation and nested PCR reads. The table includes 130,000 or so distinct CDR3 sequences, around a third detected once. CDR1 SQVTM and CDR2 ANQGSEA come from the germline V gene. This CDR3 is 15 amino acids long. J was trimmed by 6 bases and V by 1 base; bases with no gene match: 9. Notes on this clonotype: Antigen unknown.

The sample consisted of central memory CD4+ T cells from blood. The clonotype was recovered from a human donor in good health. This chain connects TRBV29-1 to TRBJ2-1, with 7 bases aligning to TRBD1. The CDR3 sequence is CSVEGLQGVPNEQFF. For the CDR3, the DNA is TGCAGCGTTGAAGGTTTGCAGGGGGTCCCCAATGAGCAGTTCTTC.